The present T cell receptor beta chain was sequenced within a study of T cells in Graves' hyperthyroidism and ophthalmopathy. This clonotype has ten or more counts. CDR3 length: 14 residues. V was pared by 1 base and J by 1 base, with 8 bases between. Germline V gives CDR1 SGDLS, CDR2 YYNGEE. The investigators amplified TCR beta CDR3 regions from RNA transcripts. TCR CDR3 regions were first amplified by RT-PCR with HTBI primers. Via MiXCR, TCRdb re-called the multiplex PCR reads, giving one row per CDR3 protein. The table lists 150,000 or so distinct CDR3 sequences, around 8.9% of them singletons. The chain uses TRBV9 and TRBJ2-5, with no clear D. This clonotype was obtained from a woman in her late teens or twenties with Graves' hyperthyroidism that later progressed to Graves' ophthalmopathy. What was sequenced was blood. CDR3 region: CASSVSPVQETQYF. The CDR3, as DNA: TGTGCCAGCAGCGTATCTCCAGTCCAAGAGACCCAGTACTTC.